This is a list of T cell receptor beta chains from one sample in a study of CD8+CD57+ T cells in acquired aplastic anemia. TCRdb fed the reads into MiXCR, producing one record per CDR3 protein. Here the sample spans hundreds of thousands of distinct CDR3 sequences, approximately 33% being singletons. The specimen sequenced was sorted CD4+, CD8+, or CD8+CD57+ T cells (not recorded which) from PBMCs. The receptors originated from a human donor with aplastic anemia. Both conserved end residues are part of each CDR3. Each record gives: J gene, D gene, clone size, V gene, CDR3 DNA, CDR3 protein. D genes are given only for firm matches. Some rows have no size entry. The others give once, few or many, or a class for an expanded clone.

j_gene: TRBJ1-2; d_gene: .; abundance: many; v_gene: TRBV7-9; CDR3nt: TGTGCCAGCACATCCCGGGACTCAGGAGGTTATGGCTACACCTTC; CDR3aa: CASTSRDSGGYGYTF
j_gene: TRBJ2-1; d_gene: .; abundance: .; v_gene: TRBV15; CDR3nt: TGTGCCACCAGCAGAGGTGACCCAAGCTACCCCAATGAGCAGTTCTTC; CDR3aa: CATSRGDPSYPNEQFF
j_gene: TRBJ2-7; d_gene: TRBD1; abundance: .; v_gene: TRBV25-1; CDR3nt: TGTGCCAGCTCACTGGGACAGGGGACAACGTACGAGCAGTACTTC; CDR3aa: CASSLGQGTTYEQYF
j_gene: TRBJ1-4; d_gene: TRBD1; abundance: .; v_gene: TRBV19; CDR3nt: TGTGCCAGTAGTTCGCGTTCGAAGGGGGCGTCTAATGAAAAACTGTTTTTT; CDR3aa: CASSSRSKGASNEKLFF
j_gene: TRBJ2-7; d_gene: .; abundance: .; v_gene: TRBV5-1; CDR3nt: TGCGTCAGCAGCAGTGGACAGAGCTACGAGCAGTACTTC; CDR3aa: CVSSSGQSYEQYF
j_gene: TRBJ2-3; d_gene: TRBD1; abundance: few; v_gene: TRBV20-1; CDR3nt: TGCAGTGCTAGGGGTCGCCAGGGGGTAACAGATACGCAGTATTTT; CDR3aa: CSARGRQGVTDTQYF
j_gene: TRBJ1-5; d_gene: .; abundance: many; v_gene: TRBV20-1; CDR3nt: TGCAGTGCCGGAGACAATCAGCCCCAGCATTTT; CDR3aa: CSAGDNQPQHF
j_gene: TRBJ2-1; d_gene: .; abundance: few; v_gene: TRBV20-1; CDR3nt: TGCAATGCTTCAACTCTTTCGGCAGGAAGTCGTGGCAATGAGCAGTTCTTC; CDR3aa: CNASTLSAGSRGNEQFF
j_gene: TRBJ1-2; d_gene: .; abundance: .; v_gene: TRBV6-5; CDR3nt: TGTGCCAGCAGTTACCTGACGGGGAACTATGGCTACACCTTC; CDR3aa: CASSYLTGNYGYTF
j_gene: TRBJ1-1; d_gene: .; abundance: many; v_gene: TRBV7-3; CDR3nt: TGTGCCAGCAGCTTAACTCAGGGGATCAGTGAAGCTTTCTTT; CDR3aa: CASSLTQGISEAFF
j_gene: TRBJ2-2; d_gene: TRBD1; abundance: few; v_gene: TRBV7-2; CDR3nt: TGTGCCAGCAGCTCGGCGACAGGGTCCACCGGGGAGCTGTTTTTT; CDR3aa: CASSSATGSTGELFF
j_gene: TRBJ2-6; d_gene: .; abundance: few; v_gene: TRBV19; CDR3nt: TGTGCCAGTAGTATGCCAATGTGGCAACTCTCTGGGGCCAACGTCCTGACTTTC; CDR3aa: CASSMPMWQLSGANVLTF
j_gene: TRBJ1-6; d_gene: .; abundance: many; v_gene: TRBV6-1; CDR3nt: TGTGCCAGCAGTCGAGGGGGAGGGCAGGGCTCACCCCTCCACTTT; CDR3aa: CASSRGGGQGSPLHF
j_gene: TRBJ1-1; d_gene: .; abundance: .; v_gene: TRBV5-1; CDR3nt: TGCGCCAGCAGCTTGCGAGAAGGTTCAAACACTGAAGCTTTCTTT; CDR3aa: CASSLREGSNTEAFF
j_gene: TRBJ1-1; d_gene: .; abundance: .; v_gene: TRBV12-3/TRBV12-4; CDR3nt: TGTGCCAGCAGTAGCTCCAGGGCCACTGAAGCTTTCTTT; CDR3aa: CASSSSRATEAFF
j_gene: TRBJ1-5; d_gene: .; abundance: .; v_gene: TRBV30; CDR3nt: TGTGCCTGGAGTGACCGAAGCAATCAGCCCCAGCATTTT; CDR3aa: CAWSDRSNQPQHF
j_gene: TRBJ2-2; d_gene: .; abundance: .; v_gene: TRBV20-1; CDR3nt: TGCAGTGCTAGAGATCCGATCCAGGATTTGAACACCGGGGAGCTGTTTTTT; CDR3aa: CSARDPIQDLNTGELFF
j_gene: TRBJ2-1; d_gene: TRBD1; abundance: many; v_gene: TRBV24-1; CDR3nt: TGTGCCACCAGTGGAGGGTCGGGACAGGGATACAATGAGCAGTTCTTC; CDR3aa: CATSGGSGQGYNEQFF